The 25 T cell receptor beta chains presented below share a single source sample, sequenced in a study of CD8 T cells in Susac syndrome (dated by TCRdb to the late 2010s). The library was generated by the immunoSEQ multiplex PCR assay. RNA was extracted using the RNeasy kit, and about 0.5 to 1 ug of the RNA was reverse transcribed with random hexamers. The public reads were reprocessed in TCRdb via fastp at Q25 and MiXCR, keeping in-frame beta chains. A single entry per CDR3 protein holds the most common genes and DNA from its merged rows. This sample comprises fewer than 150,000 distinct CDR3 sequences, 90% to 95% of them detected only once. Around 0.12% of the sample rests with the top ten. Sequenced: CD4+ T cells from PBMCs. The receptors stem from a human donor in good health.

The gene calls are TRBV2 and TRBJ2-3; D ambiguous. CDR1 is SNHLY, CDR2 FYNNEI, per germline. The V and J ends lost 6 bases and 5 bases respectively, with 9 bases between them. This CDR3 is built from 12 residues. The CDR3 reads CASRTGGDTQYF. CDR3 in DNA: TGTGCCAGCAGGACCGGTGGAGATACGCAGTATTTT.

The V gene is TRBV10-1, the J gene TRBJ1-3, with D uncertain. The CDR3 consists of 12 residues. In germline, CDR1 is WNHNN, CDR2 SYGVQD (reference sequence). V gave up 6 bases and J gave up 2 bases, with 5 bases separating them. CDR3 nucleotides: TGCGCCAGCAGACCCGCTGGAAACACCATATATTTT. Encoded protein: CASRPAGNTIYF.

The chain links TRBV12-3 or TRBV12-4 to TRBJ1-2, with 8 bases that match TRBD1. The J segment lost 2 bases and the V segment lost 7 bases, leaving 6 bases of the junction unmatched. The CDR3 has 14 amino acids. The CDR3 nucleotides are TGTGCCAGCACCCTGGACAGGGTGAACTATGGCTACACCTTC. Its translation is CASTLDRVNYGYTF.

In DNA, the CDR3 is TGCAGCGTTGAAGTGACGGCAGGGGGCAAAGTTAAAGAGCAGTACTTC. It codes for CSVEVTAGGKVKEQYF. The rearrangement uses TRBV29-1 and TRBJ2-7; 8 bases line up with TRBD1. The junction had 15 bases not matched to a gene; V was cut back by 1 base and J by 7 bases. CDR1 and CDR2 from the germline V gene are SQVTM and ANQGSEA. This CDR3 is built from 16 residues.

V and J are TRBV7-9 and TRBJ1-1; D not resolved. The CDR3 loop spans 14 amino acids. Germline values: CDR1 SEHNR, CDR2 FQNEAQ (reference sequence). V was shortened by 1 base and J by 2 bases, with 8 bases between the two germline ends. The DNA of the CDR3 is TGTGCCAGCAGCTTAGTACATCTAAACACTGAAGCTTTCTTT. Its protein product is CASSLVHLNTEAFF. The variable domain in full, with the rest retrieved from reference TRBV7-9 and TRBJ1-1, is DTGVSQNPRHKITKRGQNVTFRCDPISEHNRLYWYRQTLGQGPEFLTYFQNEAQLEKSRLLSDRFSAERPKGSFSTLEIQRTEQGDSAMYLCASSLVHLNTEAFFGQGTRLTVV.

The chain joins TRBV30 to TRBJ2-2; tentative D call: TRBD2 (6 bases). This CDR3 region has 13 residues. V shed 0 bases and J shed 4 bases, with 6 bases lying between them. Per germline, CDR1 GTSNPN and CDR2 SVGIG (reference sequence). CDR3 sequence: CAWSVRGTGELFF. The CDR3 DNA reads as TGTGCCTGGAGTGTGCGGGGCACCGGGGAGCTGTTTTTT. Together with reference TRBV30 and TRBJ2-2, the CDR3 gives the full variable domain: SQTIHQWPATLVQPVGSPLSLECTVEGTSNPNLYWYRQAAGRGLQLLFYSVGIGQISSEVPQNLSASRPQDRQFILSSKKLLLSDSGFYLCAWSVRGTGELFFGEGSRLTVL.

The chain carries TRBV7-9 and TRBJ1-2; D remains ambiguous. The V end lost 2 bases, the J end lost 4 bases, and 8 bases lay between the germline ends. This CDR3 spans 13 amino acids. The germline gives CDR1 SEHNR, CDR2 FQNEAQ (reference sequence). The CDR3 DNA reads TGTGCCAGCAGCTTAAAGGACTCCTATGGCTACACCTTC. It specifies CASSLKDSYGYTF.

The genes are TRBV12-3 or TRBV12-4 and TRBJ1-2; 9 bases agree with TRBD1. Losses at the gene ends were 6 bases for V and 8 bases for J; bases not matched to a gene: 7. CDR3 length equals 13 residues. The CDR3 nucleotides read TGTGCCAGCAGCTGGACAGGGGAAGGGGGCTACACCTTC. Amino acid sequence: CASSWTGEGGYTF.

The chain carries TRBV30 and TRBJ1-2; D gene uncertain. The CDR3 consists of 13 residues. The V gene's germline CDR1 is GTSNPN and CDR2 SVGIG (reference sequence). Trimming left V 3 bases short and J 5 bases short, with 13 bases between. CDR3: CAWRSVSWYGYTF. The DNA for the CDR3 is TGTGCCTGGAGATCCGTATCCTGGTATGGCTACACCTTC.

The V call is TRBV24-1, the J call TRBJ2-5, with D possibly being TRBD1 (6 bases). V lost 6 bases and J lost 5, with 9 bases in between. CDR1 and CDR2 from the germline V gene are KGHDR and SFDVKD. The length of the CDR3 is 12 residues. The CDR3, as DNA: TGTGCCACCAGTCGCCAGGGGGAGACCCAGTACTTC. It translates to CATSRQGETQYF.

A note on this clonotype: A read error may produce the germline difference seen at one junction end. This rearrangement joins TRBV3-1 to TRBJ2-7, with a possible D match to TRBD2 (6 bases). The CDR3 covers 13 residues. The V gene's germline CDR1 is LGHDT and CDR2 YNNKEL (reference sequence). CDR3 sequence: CASSRDLTTSRSF. CDR3 bases: TGTGCCAGCAGCCGGGACTTGACTACGAGCAGATCCTTC.

V gene TRBV12-3 or TRBV12-4 combines with J gene TRBJ2-7; 9 bases align to TRBD2. Trimming at V came to 5 bases and at J to 4 bases, leaving 15 bases not matched to a gene. This CDR3 has 17 residues. The CDR3 protein is CASSATSGRPGGYEQYF. The CDR3 DNA reads as TGTGCCAGCAGTGCGACTAGCGGACGGCCCGGGGGTTACGAGCAGTACTTC.

The rearrangement links TRBV19 to TRBJ1-1; TRBD1 might be the D (6 bases). The CDR3 is 14 amino acids. Trimming removed 5 bases at V and 4 bases at J, with 14 bases between. CDR1 LNHDA and CDR2 SQIVND come from the germline V gene (reference sequence). Here the CDR3 reads CASSPRGTGTEAFF. The CDR3 DNA sequence: TGTGCCAGTAGTCCGAGGGGGACTGGCACTGAAGCTTTCTTT.

The rearrangement uses TRBV12-3 or TRBV12-4 and TRBJ2-1; D unresolved. The CDR3 loop spans 15 amino acids. V lost 3 bases and J lost 0, with 9 bases in between. The CDR3 DNA is TGTGCCAGCAGTTTGGCGCCACCCTCCTACAATGAGCAGTTCTTC. Its translation: CASSLAPPSYNEQFF.

The chain links TRBV7-9 to TRBJ1-1; TRBD1 aligns across 7 bases. V was clipped by 5 bases and J by 0 bases; unmatched bases: 9. The CDR3 covers 16 residues. From germline, CDR1 is SEHNR and CDR2 FQNEAQ (reference sequence). This chain's CDR3 is CASSPWDRQMNTEAFF. CDR3 DNA: TGTGCCAGCAGCCCGTGGGACAGACAGATGAACACTGAAGCTTTCTTT.

This chain connects TRBV3-1 to TRBJ2-6; D may be TRBD2 (6 bases). V shed 4 bases and J shed 8 bases, with 9 bases lying between them. Per germline, CDR1 LGHDT and CDR2 YNNKEL (reference sequence). The CDR3 consists of 13 residues. The CDR3 protein is CASSPGSPNVLTF. CDR3 nucleotide sequence: TGTGCCAGCAGCCCCGGGAGTCCCAACGTCCTGACTTTC.

V and J are TRBV7-9 and TRBJ2-3; tentatively, D is TRBD1 or TRBD2 (5 bases each). The CDR3 totals 15 residues. V was clipped by 4 bases and J by 2 bases, with 13 bases between them. Germline CDR1 reads SEHNR; CDR2 reads FQNEAQ (reference sequence). DNA of the CDR3: TGTGCCAGCAGCTCCTGGGACGAGAACACAGATACGCAGTATTTT. Its translation is CASSSWDENTDTQYF.

This clonotype was seen once. The DNA for the CDR3 is TGCGCCAGCAGCTTGGGACGCAGGGAGGTTGGTGGCTACACCTTC. Residues: CASSLGRREVGGYTF. This chain uses TRBV5-1 with TRBJ1-2; D is possibly TRBD1 (5 bases). Germline CDR1 SGHRS, CDR2 YFSETQ. V lost 0 bases and J 7 bases, leaving 16 bases between the germline ends. The CDR3 is 15 residues long.

The V and J genes are TRBV6-6 and TRBJ2-7; TRBD2 aligns across 8 bases. With V trimmed by 5 bases and J by 6 bases, 6 bases remained unmatched. The CDR3 length is 13 residues. The germline CDR1 and CDR2 sequences are MNHNY and SVGAGI (reference sequence). The CDR3 region has the DNA TGTGCCAGCAGTGCCGGGGGGGGGACCGAGCAGTACTTC. Amino acids: CASSAGGGTEQYF.

The chain is built from TRBV27 and TRBJ2-2, with 9 bases aligning to TRBD1. V trimming: 5 bases; J trimming: 5 bases; junction bases outside the gene matches: 9. Looked up from germline, CDR1 is MNHEY and CDR2 is SMNVEV (reference sequence). CDR3 length equals 16 residues. The CDR3 loop reads CASSRRTGVGTGELFF. CDR3 in DNA: TGTGCCAGCAGTCGCCGGACAGGGGTGGGAACCGGGGAGCTGTTTTTT.

This CDR3 is CASSSSTGANYGYTF. In nucleotides, the CDR3 is TGTGCCAGCTCATCTTCGACAGGGGCAAACTATGGCTACACCTTC. This sequence joins TRBV18 and TRBJ1-2, with 8 bases identical to TRBD1. Germline V gives CDR1 KGHSH, CDR2 LQKENI. The CDR3 is made up of 15 amino acids. The ends lost 5 bases at V and 2 bases at J; junction bases unmatched: 7.

J is TRBJ2-7 and V is TRBV2, with TRBD1 matching 7 bases. This CDR3 spans 12 amino acids. Germline trimming cut 10 bases from V and 0 bases from J; bases unmatched to any gene: 3. Germline V gene data show CDR1 as SNHLY and CDR2 as FYNNEI. The CDR3 sequence: CATRDSSYEQYF. DNA of the CDR3: TGTGCCACCAGGGACAGCTCCTACGAGCAGTACTTC.

V and J are TRBV2 and TRBJ1-5; D is ambiguous. The V gene's germline CDR1 is SNHLY and CDR2 FYNNEI. V dropped 4 bases and J dropped 4 bases, with 5 bases sitting between them. There are 12 residues in the CDR3. The CDR3 DNA reads TGTGCCAGCAGTGCCCAAAATCAGCCCCAGCATTTT. The encoded protein is CASSAQNQPQHF.

The CDR3 DNA reads TGTGCCAGCAGCACCATAACAGGTACCGGCGGGGAGCTGTTTTTT. It is translated as CASSTITGTGGELFF. The chain couples TRBV9 to TRBJ2-2; TRBD1 is a possible D gene (5 bases). Germline CDR1 reads SGDLS; CDR2 reads YYNGEE. There are 15 residues in the CDR3. Trimming took 4 bases from V and 7 from J, leaving 17 bases between them.

This clonotype was detected only a few times. This chain connects TRBV11-2 to TRBJ2-7, with D hard to call. Germline V CDR1 and CDR2: SGHAT, FQNNGV. The CDR3 length is 13 residues. Trimming cost V 0 bases and J 7 bases, with 10 bases left between them. In DNA, the CDR3 is TGTGCCAGCAGCTTAGACTGGAGAAATGAGCAGTACTTC. Translated: CASSLDWRNEQYF.